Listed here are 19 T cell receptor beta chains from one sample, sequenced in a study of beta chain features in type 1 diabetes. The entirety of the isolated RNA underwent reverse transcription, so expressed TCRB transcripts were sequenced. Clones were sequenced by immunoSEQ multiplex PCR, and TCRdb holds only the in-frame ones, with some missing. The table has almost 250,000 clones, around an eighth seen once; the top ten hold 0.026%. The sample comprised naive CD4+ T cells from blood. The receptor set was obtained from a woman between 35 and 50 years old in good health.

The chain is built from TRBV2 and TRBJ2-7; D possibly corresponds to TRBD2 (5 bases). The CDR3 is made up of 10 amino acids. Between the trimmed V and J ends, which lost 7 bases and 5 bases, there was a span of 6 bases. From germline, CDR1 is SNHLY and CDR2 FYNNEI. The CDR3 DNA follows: TGTGCCAGCAAGCGGAACGAGCAGTACTTC. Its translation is CASKRNEQYF.

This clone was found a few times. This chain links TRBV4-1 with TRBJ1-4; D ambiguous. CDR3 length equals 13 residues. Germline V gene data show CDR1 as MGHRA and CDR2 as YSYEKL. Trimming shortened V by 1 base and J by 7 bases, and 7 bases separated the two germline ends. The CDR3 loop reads CASSQVIVEKLFF. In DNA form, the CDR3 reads TGCGCCAGCAGCCAAGTTATAGTTGAAAAACTGTTTTTT.

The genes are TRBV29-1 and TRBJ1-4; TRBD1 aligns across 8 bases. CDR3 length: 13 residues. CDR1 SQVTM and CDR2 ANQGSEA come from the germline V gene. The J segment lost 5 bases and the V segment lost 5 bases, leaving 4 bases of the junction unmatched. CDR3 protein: CSVLRDRNEKLFF. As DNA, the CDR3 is TGCAGCGTTCTCCGGGACAGGAATGAAAAACTGTTTTTT.

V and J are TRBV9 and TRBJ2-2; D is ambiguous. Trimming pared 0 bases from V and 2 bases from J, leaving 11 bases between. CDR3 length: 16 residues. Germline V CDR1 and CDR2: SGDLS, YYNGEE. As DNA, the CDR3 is TGTGCCAGCAGCGTAGCGTTCGAAGCCAACACCGGGGAGCTGTTTTTT. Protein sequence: CASSVAFEANTGELFF.

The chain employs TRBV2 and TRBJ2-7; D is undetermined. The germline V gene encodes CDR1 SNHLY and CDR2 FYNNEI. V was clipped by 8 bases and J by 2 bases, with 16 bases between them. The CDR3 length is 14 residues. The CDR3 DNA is TGTGCCAGCCACTCTACCCAACTTACCTACGAGCAGTACTTC. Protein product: CASHSTQLTYEQYF.

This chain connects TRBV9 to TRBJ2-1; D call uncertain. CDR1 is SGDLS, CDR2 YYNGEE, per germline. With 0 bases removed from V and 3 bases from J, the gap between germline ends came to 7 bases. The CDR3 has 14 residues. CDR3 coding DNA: TGTGCCAGCAGCGTAGATCCAGGCTACAATGAGCAGTTCTTC. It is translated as CASSVDPGYNEQFF.

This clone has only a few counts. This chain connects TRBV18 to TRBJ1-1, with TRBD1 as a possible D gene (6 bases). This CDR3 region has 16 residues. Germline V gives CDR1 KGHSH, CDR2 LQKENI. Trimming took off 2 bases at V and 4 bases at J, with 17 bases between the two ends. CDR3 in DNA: TGTGCCAGCTCACCAGCTGGGGGGGCTGGGAGCACTGAAGCTTTCTTT. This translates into CASSPAGGAGSTEAFF.

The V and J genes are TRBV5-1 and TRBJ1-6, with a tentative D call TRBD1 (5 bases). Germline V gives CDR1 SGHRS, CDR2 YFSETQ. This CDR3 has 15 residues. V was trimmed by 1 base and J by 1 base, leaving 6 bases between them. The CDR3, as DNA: TGCGCCAGCAGCTTGCAGGGTTCCTATAATTCACCCCTCCACTTT. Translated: CASSLQGSYNSPLHF. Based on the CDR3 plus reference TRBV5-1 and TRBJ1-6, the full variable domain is KAGVTQTPRYLIKTRGQQVTLSCSPISGHRSVSWYQQTPGQGLQFLFEYFSETQRNKGNFPGRFSGRQFSNSRSEMNVSTLELGDSALYLCASSLQGSYNSPLHFGNGTRLTVT.

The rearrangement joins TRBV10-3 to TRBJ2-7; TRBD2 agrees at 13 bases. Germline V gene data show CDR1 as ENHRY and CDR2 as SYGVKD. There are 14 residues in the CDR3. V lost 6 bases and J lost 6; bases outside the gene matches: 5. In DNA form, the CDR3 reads TGTGCCATCAGAACGGGACTAGCGGGGCGCGAGCAGTACTTC. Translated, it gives CAIRTGLAGREQYF.

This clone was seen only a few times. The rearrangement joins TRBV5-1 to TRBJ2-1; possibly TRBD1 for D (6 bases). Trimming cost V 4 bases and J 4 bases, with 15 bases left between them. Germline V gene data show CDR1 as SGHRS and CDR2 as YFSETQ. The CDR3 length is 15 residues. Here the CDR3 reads CASSPSRQVYNEQFF. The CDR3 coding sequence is TGCGCCAGCAGCCCCAGCCGACAGGTTTACAATGAGCAGTTCTTC.

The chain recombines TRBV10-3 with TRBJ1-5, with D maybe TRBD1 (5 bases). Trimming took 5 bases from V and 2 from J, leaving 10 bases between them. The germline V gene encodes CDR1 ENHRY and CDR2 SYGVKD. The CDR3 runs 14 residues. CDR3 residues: CAISHGGGNQPQHF. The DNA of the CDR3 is TGTGCCATCAGTCACGGGGGAGGCAATCAGCCCCAGCATTTT.

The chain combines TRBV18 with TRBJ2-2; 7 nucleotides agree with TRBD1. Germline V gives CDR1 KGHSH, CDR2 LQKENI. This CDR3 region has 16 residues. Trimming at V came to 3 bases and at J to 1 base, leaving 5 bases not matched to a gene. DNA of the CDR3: TGTGCCAGCTCACCTTCACAGGGGAGGAACACCGGGGAGCTGTTTTTT. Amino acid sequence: CASSPSQGRNTGELFF.

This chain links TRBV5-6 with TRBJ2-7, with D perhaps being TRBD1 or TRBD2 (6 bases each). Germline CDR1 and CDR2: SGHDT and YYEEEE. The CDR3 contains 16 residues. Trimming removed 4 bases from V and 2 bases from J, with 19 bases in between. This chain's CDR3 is CASSLGGPRTAYEQYF. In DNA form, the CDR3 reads TGTGCCAGCAGCCTGGGAGGTCCACGGACAGCCTACGAGCAGTACTTC.

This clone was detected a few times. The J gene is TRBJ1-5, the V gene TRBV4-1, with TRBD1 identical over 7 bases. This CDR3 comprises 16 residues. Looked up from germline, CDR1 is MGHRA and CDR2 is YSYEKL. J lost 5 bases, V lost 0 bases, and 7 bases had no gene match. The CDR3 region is CASSQDQSGGYQPQHF. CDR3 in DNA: TGCGCCAGCAGCCAAGATCAGTCAGGGGGTTATCAGCCCCAGCATTTT.

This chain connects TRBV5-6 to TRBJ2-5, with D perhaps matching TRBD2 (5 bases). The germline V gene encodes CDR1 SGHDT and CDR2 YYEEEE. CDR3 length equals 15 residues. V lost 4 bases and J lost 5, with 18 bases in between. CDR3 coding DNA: TGTGCCAGCAGCCCTCACCCTAGCCTAGAGGAGACCCAGTACTTC. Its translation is CASSPHPSLEETQYF.

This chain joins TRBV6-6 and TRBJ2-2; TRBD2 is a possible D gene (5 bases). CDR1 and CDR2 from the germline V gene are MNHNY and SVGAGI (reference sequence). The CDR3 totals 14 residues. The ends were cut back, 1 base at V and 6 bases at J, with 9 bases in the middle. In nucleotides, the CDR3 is TGTGCCAGCAGTTACTTAGCCGGGGCCGGGGAGCTGTTTTTT. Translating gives CASSYLAGAGELFF.

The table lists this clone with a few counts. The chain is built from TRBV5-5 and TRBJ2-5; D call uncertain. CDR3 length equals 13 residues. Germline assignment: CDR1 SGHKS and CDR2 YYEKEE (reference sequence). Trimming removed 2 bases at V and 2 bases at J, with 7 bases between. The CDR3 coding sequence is TGTGCCAGCAGCTTTGGCCTGCAAGAGACCCAGTACTTC. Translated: CASSFGLQETQYF.

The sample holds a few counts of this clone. CDR3 DNA sequence: TGTGCCAGCAGCCGGGACAGGCAACCCTACGAGCAGTACTTC. The encoded protein is CASSRDRQPYEQYF. The J gene is TRBJ2-7, the V gene TRBV6-6, with 8 bases aligning to TRBD1. This CDR3 region has 14 residues. Germline CDR1 and CDR2: MNHNY and SVGAGI (reference sequence). Losses at the gene ends were 6 bases for V and 2 bases for J; bases not matched to a gene: 6.

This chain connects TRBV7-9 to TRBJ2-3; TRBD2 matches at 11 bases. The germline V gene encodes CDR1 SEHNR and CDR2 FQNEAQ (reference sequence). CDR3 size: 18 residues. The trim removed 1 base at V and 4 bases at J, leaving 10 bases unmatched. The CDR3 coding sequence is TGTGCCAGCAGCTTAGGTGGAACTAGCGGGGGTTTTGCAGATACGCAGTATTTT. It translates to CASSLGGTSGGFADTQYF.